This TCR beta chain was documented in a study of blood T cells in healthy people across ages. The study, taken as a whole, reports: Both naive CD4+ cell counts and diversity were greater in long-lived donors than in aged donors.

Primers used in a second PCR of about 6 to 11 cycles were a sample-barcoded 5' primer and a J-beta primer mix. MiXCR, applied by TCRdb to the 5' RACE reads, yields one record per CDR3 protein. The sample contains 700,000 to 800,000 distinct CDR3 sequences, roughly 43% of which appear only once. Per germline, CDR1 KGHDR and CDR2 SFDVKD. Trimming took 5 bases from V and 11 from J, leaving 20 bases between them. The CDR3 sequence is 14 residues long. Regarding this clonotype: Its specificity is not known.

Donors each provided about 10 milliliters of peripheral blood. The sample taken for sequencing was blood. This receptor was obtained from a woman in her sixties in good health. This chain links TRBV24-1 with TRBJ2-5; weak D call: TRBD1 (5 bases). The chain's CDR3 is CATSGGAGYNEQYF. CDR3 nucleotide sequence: TGTGCCACCAGTGGTGGGGCTGGCTACAATGAGCAGTACTTC.